The 6 T cell receptor beta chains presented below share a single source sample, sequenced in a study of CXCR3-negative and CXCR3-positive naive CD8 T cells. The study's findings and limits: For CXCR3-positive naive cells, TRB CDR3s were more hydrophobic than those of CXCR3-negative naive cells.

These TCRs are of unknown antigen specificity. UMI-labeled TRB cDNA libraries were prepared by 5' RACE. With the 5' RACE reads reprocessed, TCRdb shows one record per CDR3 protein and no DNA. The sample's table shows approximately 89,000 distinct CDR3 sequences. The source material was naive CXCR3+ CD8+ T cells from blood. Subset reported: CD45RO-CCR7+CD27+CD95- naive CD8+ T cells expressing CXCR3 (TNR3+). The receptors originated from a human donor in good health. Some clones in this sample may be carry-over from other donors' samples.

The genes are TRBV7-6 and TRBJ2-7; TCRdb's D gene call, TRBD1, goes unchecked for lack of DNA. Germline V gene data show CDR1 as SGHVS and CDR2 as FNYEAQ. The CDR3 has 14 residues. The CDR3 reads CASSLLEGGYEQYF.

The rearrangement uses TRBV3-1 and TRBJ2-2. Per the germline V gene, CDR1 is LGHDT and CDR2 is YNNKEL (reference sequence). The CDR3 has 17 amino acids. CDR3 sequence: CASSQENVQLNTGELFF.

The J gene is TRBJ2-7, the V gene TRBV27; there is no DNA to check the TCRdb D call of TRBD2. The CDR3 extends over 12 amino acids. Germline CDR1 MNHEY, CDR2 SMNVEV (reference sequence). The CDR3 here is CATSSARNEQYF.

The chain couples TRBV7-8 to TRBJ2-7; TCRdb reports TRBD2, a call that lacks DNA to check it against. Per germline, CDR1 SGHVS and CDR2 FQNEAQ. The CDR3 length is 14 residues. The CDR3 loop is CASSLGGRTYEQYF.

V and J are TRBV20-1 and TRBJ2-7; TCRdb calls TRBD2, which cannot be checked without DNA. Germline CDR1 and CDR2: DFQATT and SNEGSKA (reference sequence). There are 15 residues in the CDR3. The CDR3 here is CSASSLGSYTYEQYF.

The chain has TRBV20-1 and TRBJ2-7; absent DNA, TCRdb's TRBD2 call cannot be checked. CDR1 is DFQATT and CDR2 is SNEGSKA in the germline V gene (reference sequence). CDR3 length: 13 amino acids. CDR3 sequence: CSAPFLGEGEQYF.